One sample yielded the 21 T cell receptor beta chains listed below, sequenced in a study of T cell responses to AZD1222 COVID-19 vaccine. The table came from immunoSEQ multiplex PCR; TCRdb's copy has only in-frame clones and leaves some out. This table holds some 69,000 clones, roughly 87% found once. Source: peripheral blood, taken on day 0 of AZD1222 vaccination. The source is an adult in good health.

This clone came up a few times. The J gene is TRBJ1-3, the V gene TRBV10-3; D is ambiguous. In germline, CDR1 is ENHRY, CDR2 SYGVKD. V was clipped by 7 bases and J by 0 bases, with 10 bases between them. This CDR3 contains 14 residues. The CDR3 DNA reads as TGTGCCATCAAGTCCAGTTCCTCTGGAAACACCATATATTTT. Its protein is CAIKSSSSGNTIYF.

This clone was counted only a few times. The chain carries TRBV3-1 (or the pseudogene TRBV3-2) and TRBJ2-1; D is unresolved. The germline V gene has CDR1 LGHDT and CDR2 YNNKEL (reference sequence). V was shortened by 2 bases and J by 2 bases, with 10 bases between the two germline ends. The CDR3 extends over 15 amino acids. CDR3 nucleotides: TGTGCCAGCAGCCAAACATGGTCCACCTACAATGAGCAGTTCTTC. This translates into CASSQTWSTYNEQFF.

This chain joins TRBV11-3 and TRBJ2-3, with D maybe TRBD1 (5 bases). From germline, CDR1 is SGHNT and CDR2 YENEEA. Trimming pared 2 bases from V and 7 bases from J, leaving 13 bases between. The CDR3 runs to 14 residues. The CDR3 DNA follows: TGTGCCAGCAGCTTAAGGGGTAGGAGAAATACGCAGTATTTT. Amino acid sequence: CASSLRGRRNTQYF.

In its sample, this clone was seen once. The rearrangement links TRBV19 to TRBJ2-6; D may be TRBD1 (6 bases). Germline loops: CDR1 LNHDA, CDR2 SQIVND (reference sequence). The CDR3 has 16 residues. V lost 6 bases, J lost 0 bases, and 12 bases lay in between. CDR3 DNA: TGTGCCAGTAGCGTCAGGGGTCCCTCTGGGGCCAACGTCCTGACTTTC. Its translation is CASSVRGPSGANVLTF.

The CDR3 sequence: CASSFQSPTDTQYF. Here the CDR3 DNA reads TGTGCCAGCAGTTTTCAAAGCCCCACAGATACGCAGTATTTT. The chain combines TRBV27 with TRBJ2-3, with D unresolved. Germline V gene lookup returns CDR1 MNHEY and CDR2 SMNVEV (reference sequence). Trimming pared 3 bases from V and 2 bases from J, leaving 9 bases between. The CDR3 is 14 amino acids.

CDR3 amino acids: CASSLVGSEQYF. CDR3 DNA sequence: TGTGCCAGCAGTTTAGTCGGGAGCGAGCAGTACTTC. The rearrangement uses TRBV27 and TRBJ2-7; TRBD2 might be the D (6 bases). This CDR3 contains 12 residues. CDR1 MNHEY and CDR2 SMNVEV come from the germline V gene (reference sequence). V was clipped by 2 bases and J by 6 bases, with 8 bases between them.

Here the CDR3 DNA reads TGTGCCAGCAGTGAACTCTCCCTTGGCGGCTACACCTTC. It yields the protein CASSELSLGGYTF. The chain links TRBV6-1 to TRBJ1-2, with unresolved D. The CDR3 has 13 residues. Trimming removed 2 bases from V and 8 bases from J, with 12 bases in between. Germline V gene lookup returns CDR1 MNHNS and CDR2 SASEGT.

The chain recombines TRBV6-1 with TRBJ1-1; TRBD1 aligns across 7 bases. In germline, CDR1 is MNHNS, CDR2 SASEGT. This CDR3 region has 14 residues. The junction had 2 bases not matched to a gene; V was cut back by 0 bases and J by 4 bases. CDR3 bases: TGTGCCAGCAGTGAAGCCAGGGGGAGCACTGAAGCTTTCTTT. It yields the protein CASSEARGSTEAFF.

J is TRBJ1-3 and V is TRBV7-3; unclear D gene. Per the germline V gene, CDR1 is SGHTA and CDR2 is FQGTGA. CDR3 length: 14 amino acids. Trimming cost V 1 base and J 2 bases, with 6 bases left between them. As DNA, the CDR3 is TGTGCCAGCAGCTTAAGTCCGGCTGGAAACACCATATATTTT. Protein: CASSLSPAGNTIYF.

The J gene is TRBJ2-7, the V gene TRBV30; 8 bases match TRBD2. Germline assignment: CDR1 GTSNPN and CDR2 SVGIG (reference sequence). CDR3 size: 15 residues. V dropped 2 bases and J dropped 7; count of bases not matched to a gene: 13. This CDR3 reads CAWSPGTPIAGEQYF. CDR3 nucleotides: TGTGCCTGGAGTCCTGGGACACCCATAGCGGGAGAGCAGTACTTC.

The DNA for the CDR3 is TGCAGCGTTTTGACAGGGGGAAGCCCCTACGAGCAGTACTTC. Translated: CSVLTGGSPYEQYF. The rearrangement joins TRBV29-1 to TRBJ2-7, with 9 bases fitting TRBD1. The germline CDR1 and CDR2 sequences are SQVTM and ANQGSEA. V was pared by 5 bases and J by 2 bases, with 7 bases of the junction left unmatched. The CDR3 is 14 amino acids.

The V gene is TRBV29-1, the J gene TRBJ2-5; no definite D call. Between the trimmed V and J ends, which lost 5 bases and 5 bases, there was a span of 15 bases. The CDR3 has 13 amino acids. Germline V gene sequence: CDR1 SQVTM, CDR2 ANQGSEA. CDR3 residues: CSVLGTLGETQYF. For the CDR3, the DNA is TGCAGCGTTCTAGGCACCCTTGGGGAGACCCAGTACTTC. Full variable domain (outside the CDR3, taken from reference TRBV29-1 and TRBJ2-5): SAVISQKPSRDICQRGTSLTIQCQVDSQVTMMFWYRQQPGQSLTLIATANQGSEATYESGFVIDKFPISRPNLTFSTLTVSNMSPEDSSIYLCSVLGTLGETQYFGPGTRLLVL.

The V gene is TRBV9, the J gene TRBJ1-2, with 8 positions matching TRBD1. The CDR3 spans 15 residues. The V segment lost 0 bases and the J segment 0 bases; nucleotides outside the gene matches: 1. Per the germline V gene, CDR1 is SGDLS and CDR2 is YYNGEE. The CDR3 sequence: CASSVGTGTNYGYTF. The CDR3 DNA is TGTGCCAGCAGCGTAGGGACAGGGACTAACTATGGCTACACCTTC.

The genes are TRBV4-2 and TRBJ1-1, with a tentative D call TRBD1 (6 bases). The CDR3 contains 13 residues. The V end was cut by 3 bases, the J end by 1 base, with 6 bases between. Germline loops: CDR1 LGHNA, CDR2 YNFKEQ. The CDR3 bases are TGTGCCAGCAGCCAGGGGGCGAACACTGAAGCTTTCTTT. Translated: CASSQGANTEAFF.

V usage is TRBV7-3 and J usage is TRBJ1-1; D gene ambiguous. V was pared by 6 bases and J by 0 bases, with 14 bases between. This CDR3 has 15 residues. Germline loops: CDR1 SGHTA, CDR2 FQGTGA. The CDR3 region is CASSFSSSLNTEAFF. The CDR3 DNA sequence: TGTGCCAGCAGTTTTTCAAGCAGCCTGAACACTGAAGCTTTCTTT.

This chain joins TRBV2 and TRBJ2-7; perhaps D is TRBD1 or TRBD2 (7 bases each). CDR3 length: 15 amino acids. The germline V and J ends were trimmed by 7 bases and 4 bases, with 20 bases remaining between them. CDR1 and CDR2 from the germline V gene are SNHLY and FYNNEI. CDR3 DNA sequence: TGTGCCAGCACAGGGGGGGGGAGATTTTTTTACGAGCAGTACTTC. Translated: CASTGGGRFFYEQYF.

The V and J genes are TRBV6-5 and TRBJ1-5; D is uncertain. CDR1 and CDR2 (germline): MNHEY, SVGAGI. The ends were cut back, 6 bases at V and 0 bases at J, with 6 bases in the middle. The CDR3 covers 13 residues. The CDR3 protein is CASSQNSNQPQHF. The CDR3 DNA reads TGTGCCAGCAGCCAAAATAGCAATCAGCCCCAGCATTTT.

The chain carries TRBV27 and TRBJ1-2; 7 positions agree with TRBD1. The CDR3 is 16 residues long. CDR1 is MNHEY and CDR2 is SMNVEV in the germline V gene (reference sequence). V gave up 6 bases and J gave up 4 bases; unmatched junction bases: 14. In DNA, the CDR3 is TGTGCCAGCAGCTCACCCGGACAGGCGGCCCCCTATGGCTACACCTTC. Its translation: CASSSPGQAAPYGYTF.

The rearrangement uses TRBV7-3 and TRBJ2-3, with 13 bases aligning to TRBD2. V lost 3 bases to trimming and J lost 2 bases; unmatched junction nucleotides: 5. This CDR3 is 17 amino acids long. The germline V gene encodes CDR1 SGHTA and CDR2 FQGTGA. The CDR3 here is CASSFTSGGGPTDTQYF. The CDR3 nucleotides are TGTGCCAGCAGCTTTACTAGCGGGGGGGGACCCACAGATACGCAGTATTTT. Combining the CDR3 with reference TRBV7-3 and TRBJ2-3 gives the whole variable domain GAGVSQTPSNKVTEKGKYVELRCDPISGHTALYWYRQSLGQGPEFLIYFQGTGAADDSGLPNDRFFAVRPEGSVSTLKIQRTERGDSAVYLCASSFTSGGGPTDTQYFGPGTRLTVL.

This chain uses TRBV15 with TRBJ2-5; D may be TRBD1 (6 bases). With 1 base removed from V and 5 bases from J, the gap between germline ends came to 14 bases. CDR1 is LNHNV and CDR2 is YYDKDF in the germline V gene (reference sequence). The CDR3 is 15 residues long. DNA for the CDR3: TGTGCCACCAGCAGAGTCGTTACTAGGGGGGAGACCCAGTACTTC. This gives the protein CATSRVVTRGETQYF.

V usage is TRBV2 and J usage is TRBJ2-7; D remains unclear. V lost 6 bases and J lost 3, with 6 bases in between. Germline CDR1 and CDR2: SNHLY and FYNNEI. The CDR3 has 11 residues. The CDR3 DNA follows: TGTGCCAGCAGGACAAGCTACGAGCAGTACTTC. This encodes CASRTSYEQYF.